Reported below is one T cell receptor (beta chain). The antigen is unknown. Looked up from germline, CDR1 is SNHLY and CDR2 is FYNNEI. This CDR3 region has 13 residues. V lost 8 bases and J 0 bases, leaving 8 bases between the germline ends. This record belongs to a study of CD4+ T cells in melanoma. The data were produced by immunoSEQ multiplex PCR, yet TCRdb's version contains in-frame clones alone and is incomplete. The listing contains about 100 clones. Regarding the study as a whole: A reported correlation linked neoantigen-specific CD4+ T cells to CD8+, macrophage and B cell function. Diverse differentiation states were reported for melanoma neoantigen-specific CD4+ T cells.

This sequence was found in a human donor with melanoma. Some clones in this sample may be carry-over from other donors' samples. Sequenced sample: a T cell line or clone, from whole sample or a sorted T cell fraction (not recorded which). The chain employs TRBV2 and TRBJ1-5; D gene unclear. CDR3 sequence reads: CASAGDSNQPQHF. The CDR3 DNA sequence: TGTGCCAGCGCAGGAGATAGCAATCAGCCCCAGCATTTT.